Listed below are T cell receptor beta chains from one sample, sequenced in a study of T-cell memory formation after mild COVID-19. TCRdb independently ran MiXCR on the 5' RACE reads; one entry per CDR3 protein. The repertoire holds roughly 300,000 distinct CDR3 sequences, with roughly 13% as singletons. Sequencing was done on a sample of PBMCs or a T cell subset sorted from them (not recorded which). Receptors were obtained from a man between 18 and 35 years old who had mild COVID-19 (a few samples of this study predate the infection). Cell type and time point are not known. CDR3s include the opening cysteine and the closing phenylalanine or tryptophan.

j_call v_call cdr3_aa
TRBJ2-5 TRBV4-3 CASSQDLAGETQYF
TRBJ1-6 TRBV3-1 CASSQGQGFSPLHF
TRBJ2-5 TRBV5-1 CASSLPGLSGGPGETQYF
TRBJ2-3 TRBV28 CASSPLGAGVRYTQYF
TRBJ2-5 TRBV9 CASSVAGGYETQYF
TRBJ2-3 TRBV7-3 CASSLTGILGDTQYF
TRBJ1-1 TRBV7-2 CASSSLGLEGLTFF
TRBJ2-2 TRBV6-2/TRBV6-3 CASSSQDRTTGELFF
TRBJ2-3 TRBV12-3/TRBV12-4 CASIVAGADTQYF
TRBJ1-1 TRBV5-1 CASSSRPDTEAFF
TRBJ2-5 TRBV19 CASSMTVIQETQYF
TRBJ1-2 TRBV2 CASSQGQGLIYGYTF
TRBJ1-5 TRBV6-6 CASSHRDTHSNQPQHF
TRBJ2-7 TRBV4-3 CASSQDREIGAAYEQYF
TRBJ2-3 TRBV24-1 CATSDYEGADTQYF
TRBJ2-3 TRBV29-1 CSVGSTGGTNTQYF
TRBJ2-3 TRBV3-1 CAAAKGPHGRGLLEDTQYF
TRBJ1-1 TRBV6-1 CASRDQPSFRQGEAFF
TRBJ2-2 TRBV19 CASSRTGSGELFF
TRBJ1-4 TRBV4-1 CASSHEGARGEKLFF
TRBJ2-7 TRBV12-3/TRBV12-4 CASSLGISGGSRDEQYF
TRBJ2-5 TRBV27 CASSPRPGGETQYF
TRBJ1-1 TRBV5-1 CASSQGQGTNTEAFF
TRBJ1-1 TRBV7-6 CASSSLMNTEAFF
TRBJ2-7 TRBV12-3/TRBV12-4 CASSLRDSMHEEQYF
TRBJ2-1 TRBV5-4 CASSLLSAYNEQFF
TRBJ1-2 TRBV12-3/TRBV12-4 CASSAGPNYGYTF
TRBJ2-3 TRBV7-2 CASSLGGAGSADTQYF
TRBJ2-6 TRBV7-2 CASSLQGAGANVLTF
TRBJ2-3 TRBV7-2 CASSFTGGRTDTQYF
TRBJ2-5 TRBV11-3 CASSLDRGETQYF
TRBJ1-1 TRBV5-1 CASSLGWQGMNTEAFF
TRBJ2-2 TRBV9 CASSGLAGGTGELFF
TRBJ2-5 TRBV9 CASSPGQGANWETQYF
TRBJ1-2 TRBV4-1 CASSQGGTVYGYTF
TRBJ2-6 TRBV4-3 CASSRQSGGSRSGANVLTF
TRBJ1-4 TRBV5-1 CASSWGPTTNEKLFF
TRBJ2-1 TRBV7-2 CASSLRPGLAGSSYNEQFF
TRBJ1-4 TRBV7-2 CASSPTGQGRREKLFF
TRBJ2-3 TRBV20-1 CSATAGGSSTDTQYF
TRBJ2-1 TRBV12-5 CASGTGPYNEQFF
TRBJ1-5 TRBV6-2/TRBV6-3 CASLRPGQPQHF
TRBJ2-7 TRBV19 CASKGTGAWEQYF
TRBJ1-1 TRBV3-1 CASSQEGGAILATEAFF
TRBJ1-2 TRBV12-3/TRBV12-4 CASSLRQWNGYTF
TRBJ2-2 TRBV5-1 CASSWDQLGELFF
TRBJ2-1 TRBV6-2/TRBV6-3 CASRKHSGGAGFGNEQFF
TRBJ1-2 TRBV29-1 CSVVREQYGYTF
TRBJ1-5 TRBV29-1 CSVGQGHNQPQHF
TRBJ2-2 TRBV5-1 CASSLSVPAPGELFF
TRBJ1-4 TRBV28 CASSGGYEKLFF
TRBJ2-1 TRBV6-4 CASSDEFSGYNEQFF
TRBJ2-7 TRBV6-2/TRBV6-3 CASSYGGAGYEQYF
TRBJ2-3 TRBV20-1 CSAGRLADTQYF
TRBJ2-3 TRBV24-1 CATSDFSTDTQYF